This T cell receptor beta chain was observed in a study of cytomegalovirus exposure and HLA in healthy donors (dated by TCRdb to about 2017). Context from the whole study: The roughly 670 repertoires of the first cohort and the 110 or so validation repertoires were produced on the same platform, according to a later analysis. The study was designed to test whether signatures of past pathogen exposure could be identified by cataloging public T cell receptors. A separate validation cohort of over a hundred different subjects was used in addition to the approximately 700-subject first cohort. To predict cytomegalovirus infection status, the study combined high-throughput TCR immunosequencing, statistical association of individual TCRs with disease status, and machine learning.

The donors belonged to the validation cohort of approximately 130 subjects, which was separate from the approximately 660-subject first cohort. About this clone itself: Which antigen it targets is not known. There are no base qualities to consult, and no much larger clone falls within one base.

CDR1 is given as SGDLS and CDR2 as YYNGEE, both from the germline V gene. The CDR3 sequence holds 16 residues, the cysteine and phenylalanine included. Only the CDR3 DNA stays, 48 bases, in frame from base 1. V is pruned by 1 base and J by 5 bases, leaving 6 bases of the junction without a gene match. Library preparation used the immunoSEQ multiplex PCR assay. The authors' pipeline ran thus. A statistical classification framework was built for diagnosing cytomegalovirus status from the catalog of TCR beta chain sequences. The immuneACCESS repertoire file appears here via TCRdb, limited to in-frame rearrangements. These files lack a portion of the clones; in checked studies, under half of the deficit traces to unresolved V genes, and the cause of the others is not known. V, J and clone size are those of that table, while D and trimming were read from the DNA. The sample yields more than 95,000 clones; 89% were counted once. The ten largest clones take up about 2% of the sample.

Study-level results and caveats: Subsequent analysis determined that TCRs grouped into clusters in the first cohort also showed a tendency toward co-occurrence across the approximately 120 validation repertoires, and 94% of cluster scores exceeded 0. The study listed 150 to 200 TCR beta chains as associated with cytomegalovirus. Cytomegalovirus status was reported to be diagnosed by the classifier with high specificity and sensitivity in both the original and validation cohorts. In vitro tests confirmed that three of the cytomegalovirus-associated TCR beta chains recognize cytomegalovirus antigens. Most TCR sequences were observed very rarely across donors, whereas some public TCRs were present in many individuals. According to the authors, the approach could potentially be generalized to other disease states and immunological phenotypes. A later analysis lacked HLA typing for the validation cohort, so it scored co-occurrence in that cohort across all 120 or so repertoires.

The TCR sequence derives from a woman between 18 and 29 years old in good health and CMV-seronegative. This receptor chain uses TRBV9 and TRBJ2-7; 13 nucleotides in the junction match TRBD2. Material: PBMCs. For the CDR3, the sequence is CASSVRGLAGRHEQYF. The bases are TGTGCCAGCAGCGTACGGGGACTAGCGGGAAGGCACGAGCAGTACTTC.